The 17 T cell receptor beta chains given below trace back to one sample, sequenced in a study of T cells in Graves' hyperthyroidism and ophthalmopathy. RNA transcripts were the template for amplifying TCR beta CDR3 regions. During a first-round RT-PCR of the TCR CDR3, the HTBI primer set was used. Using its own MiXCR run on the multiplex PCR reads, TCRdb lists one record per CDR3 protein. The top ten hold roughly 7.5% of the sample, which has 250,000 to 300,000 distinct CDR3 sequences, roughly 13% seen once. Sequences were obtained from blood. All receptors derive from a woman aged 30 to 39 with Graves' hyperthyroidism that later progressed to Graves' ophthalmopathy.

This clonotype came up a few times. The CDR3 is CASSPHPGGQETQYF. The CDR3 DNA reads TGTGCCAGTAGTCCTCATCCGGGGGGTCAAGAGACCCAGTACTTC. The J gene is TRBJ2-5, the V gene TRBV19, with 7 positions matching TRBD2. This CDR3 region has 15 residues. Trimming cost V 5 bases and J 2 bases; bases outside gene matches: 8. Germline CDR1 LNHDA, CDR2 SQIVND (reference sequence).

The chain combines TRBV20-1 with TRBJ2-1, with D unclear. CDR3 length: 15 amino acids. V was trimmed by 1 base and J by 0 bases, leaving 10 bases between them. The germline V gene has CDR1 DFQATT and CDR2 SNEGSKA (reference sequence). CDR3 in amino acids: CSARGWLSSYNEQFF. In DNA, the CDR3 is TGCAGTGCTAGAGGTTGGCTTAGCTCCTACAATGAGCAGTTCTTC.

This clonotype was observed many times. V usage is TRBV7-2 and J usage is TRBJ1-1; 7 nucleotides agree with TRBD1. Looked up from germline, CDR1 is SGHTA and CDR2 is FQGNSA. The CDR3 length is 16 residues. V dropped 5 bases and J dropped 4; count of bases not matched to a gene: 13. The CDR3 nucleotides read TGTGCCAGCAGCGCCATGTCAGGGGGTAGAGGCACTGAAGCTTTCTTT. It codes for CASSAMSGGRGTEAFF. The variable domain in full, with the rest retrieved from reference TRBV7-2 and TRBJ1-1, is GAGVSQSPSNKVTEKGKDVELRCDPISGHTALYWYRQSLGQGLEFLIYFQGNSAPDKSGLPSDRFSAERTGGSVSTLTIQRTQQEDSAVYLCASSAMSGGRGTEAFFGQGTRLTVV.

With respect to this clonotype: This may be a read error: a much more frequent sequence differs by one nucleotide. The DNA is omitted, as the CDR3 cannot be located on it reliably, and the CDR3 follows TCRdb's listing. V is TRBV29-1 and J is TRBJ1-2; the table's TRBD1 call for D was not verified on the DNA. The CDR3 is 13 amino acids in total, end residues counted. Germline-derived CDR1 and CDR2 are SQVTM and ANQGSEA. CDR3 residues: CSVAQGADYGYAF.

This clonotype was observed a few times. A much larger clone lies one base from this, so it may be a read error. The chain carries TRBV28 and TRBJ1-5; tentative D call: TRBD1 (5 bases). Germline CDR1 MDHEN, CDR2 SYDVKM. This CDR3 region has 15 residues. Trimming took 7 bases from V and 2 from J, leaving 15 bases between them. The CDR3 coding sequence is TGTGCCAGCATCGACAGTTTGTCTGGCAATCAGCCCCAGCATTTT. The encoded protein is CASIDSLSGNQPQHF.

Many counts were recorded for this clonotype. The genes are TRBV20-1 and TRBJ2-5; 13 bases agree with TRBD2. The CDR3 extends over 14 amino acids. The trim removed 5 bases at V and 3 bases at J, leaving 3 bases unmatched. CDR1 is DFQATT, CDR2 SNEGSKA, per germline (reference sequence). The CDR3 loop is CSASGLAGEETQYF. The CDR3 DNA reads TGCAGTGCTTCTGGACTAGCGGGGGAAGAGACCCAGTACTTC.

This clonotype was observed many times. V is TRBV9 and J is TRBJ2-1; D gene uncertain. CDR1 is SGDLS and CDR2 is YYNGEE in the germline V gene. V was pared by 0 bases and J by 6 bases, with 13 bases between. CDR3 length: 15 amino acids. The CDR3 DNA follows: TGTGCCAGCAGCGTAGTTCAGCATTCTCCCAATGAGCAGTTCTTC. This encodes CASSVVQHSPNEQFF.

The chain links TRBV3-1 to TRBJ2-3; possible D gene TRBD2, 6 bases. V was trimmed by 0 bases and J by 0 bases, leaving 19 bases between them. The CDR3 is made up of 19 amino acids. Germline CDR1 LGHDT, CDR2 YNNKEL (reference sequence). The CDR3 is CASSQEGLGVGTSTDTQYF. The CDR3 DNA sequence: TGTGCCAGCAGCCAAGAAGGTCTCGGGGTTGGGACTAGCACAGATACGCAGTATTTT.

The table lists this clonotype with many counts. The chain is built from TRBV7-2 and TRBJ2-7; TRBD2 aligns across 9 bases. The V segment lost 4 bases and the J segment 5 bases; nucleotides outside the gene matches: 12. Germline V gene lookup returns CDR1 SGHTA and CDR2 FQGNSA. The CDR3 loop spans 16 amino acids. CDR3: CASSSKVLAGADEQYF. The DNA of the CDR3 is TGTGCCAGCAGCTCCAAGGTATTAGCGGGAGCTGACGAGCAGTACTTC.

This clonotype appeared a few times. The chain joins TRBV20-1 to TRBJ2-1, with D hard to call. Trimming pared 0 bases from V and 4 bases from J, leaving 22 bases between. This CDR3 contains 18 residues. Germline-derived CDR1 and CDR2 are DFQATT and SNEGSKA (reference sequence). DNA for the CDR3: TGCAGTGCTAGAGATTTTATCCCTGGGCCCCACCGGTACAATGAGCAGTTCTTC. Its protein product is CSARDFIPGPHRYNEQFF.

Notes on this clonotype: A much larger clone is a single base away; this may be a read error. The V call is TRBV7-3, the J call TRBJ2-3; D is unresolved. Germline V CDR1 and CDR2: SGHTA, FQGTGA. The CDR3 extends over 13 amino acids. In nucleotides, the CDR3 is TGTGCCAGCAACTTAGGACGAGCAGATACGCAGTATTTT. Translation gives CASNLGRADTQYF.

This clonotype was seen at least ten times. The chain couples TRBV11-2 to TRBJ2-1, with no clear D. The CDR3 loop spans 12 amino acids. Germline values: CDR1 SGHAT, CDR2 FQNNGV. V shed 5 bases and J shed 8 bases, with 10 bases lying between them. The CDR3 DNA follows: TGTGCCAGCAGCCAAGTCCAAGATGAGCAGTTCTTC. Protein product: CASSQVQDEQFF.

This rearrangement joins TRBV18 to TRBJ2-2, with D tentatively TRBD2 (7 bases). Trimming stripped 3 bases from V and 4 bases from J, with 15 bases between. The CDR3 runs to 16 residues. Germline CDR1 and CDR2: KGHSH and LQKENI. The CDR3 sequence is CASSPLRGGGTGELFF. Here the CDR3 DNA reads TGTGCCAGCTCACCCCTCCGGGGAGGGGGCACCGGGGAGCTGTTTTTT.

This clonotype occurred a few times. The chain is built from TRBV10-3 and TRBJ1-2, with D hard to call. V lost 0 bases, J lost 2 bases, and 10 bases lay in between. The CDR3 spans 15 residues. Germline CDR1 and CDR2: ENHRY and SYGVKD. The CDR3 protein is CAISESMSTNYGYTF. The CDR3 nucleotides are TGTGCCATCAGTGAGTCGATGTCTACCAACTATGGCTACACCTTC.

There are many counts of this clonotype. The rearrangement joins TRBV7-9 to TRBJ2-1; D remains unclear. This CDR3 contains 11 residues. CDR1 is SEHNR and CDR2 is FQNEAQ in the germline V gene (reference sequence). Trimming removed 2 bases at V and 8 bases at J, with 4 bases between. The CDR3 sequence: CASSLNHEQFF. In nucleotides, the CDR3 is TGTGCCAGCAGCTTAAATCATGAGCAGTTCTTC.

The table lists this clonotype with many counts. V gene TRBV20-1 combines with J gene TRBJ1-1; tentatively, D is TRBD1 (6 bases). V lost 0 bases and J lost 7, with 9 bases in between. CDR3 length: 12 amino acids. Germline V gene sequence: CDR1 DFQATT, CDR2 SNEGSKA (reference sequence). The CDR3 DNA reads as TGCAGTGCTAGAGAAGGGACAATTGAAGCTTTCTTT. Translated, it gives CSAREGTIEAFF.

This clonotype was counted at least ten times. The gene calls are TRBV28 and TRBJ1-2; weak D call: TRBD1 (5 bases). This CDR3 is 16 amino acids long. Germline V gives CDR1 MDHEN, CDR2 SYDVKM. Trimming removed 4 bases at V and 1 base at J, with 16 bases between. Written as DNA, the CDR3 is TGTGCCAGCAGTTCCCCTGGGCTAGGGGATAACTATGGCTACACCTTC. Protein sequence: CASSSPGLGDNYGYTF.